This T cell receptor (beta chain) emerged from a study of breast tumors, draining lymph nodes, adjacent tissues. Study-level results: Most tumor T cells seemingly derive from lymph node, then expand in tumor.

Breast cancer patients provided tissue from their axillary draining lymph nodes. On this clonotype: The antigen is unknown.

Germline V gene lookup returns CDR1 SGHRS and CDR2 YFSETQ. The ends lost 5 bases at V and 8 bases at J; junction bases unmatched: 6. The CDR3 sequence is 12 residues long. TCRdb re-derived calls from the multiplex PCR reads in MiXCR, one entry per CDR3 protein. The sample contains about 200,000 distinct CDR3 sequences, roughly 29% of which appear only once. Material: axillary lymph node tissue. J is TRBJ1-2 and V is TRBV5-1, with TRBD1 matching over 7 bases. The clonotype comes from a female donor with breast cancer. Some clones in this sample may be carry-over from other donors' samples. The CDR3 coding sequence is TGCGCCAGCAGACCGACAGGGCAGGGCTACACCTTC. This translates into CASRPTGQGYTF.